This T cell receptor beta chain derives from a study of T-cell memory formation after mild COVID-19. Study details: Largely, TCR clusters stayed within a single donor. Study findings and constraints: Researchers found some responding clones in pre-infection memory, a sign that cross-reactive memory joined. The authors left the SARS-CoV-2 specificity of second-wave clones peaking on day 37 unconfirmed.

Trimming pared 1 base from V and 5 bases from J, leaving 9 bases between. Germline V gene sequence: CDR1 DFQATT, CDR2 SNEGSKA (reference sequence). The CDR3 has 12 amino acids. Concerning this clonotype itself: Antigen specificity is unknown.

From 5'RACE with constant-segment primers came TCR alpha and TCR beta cDNA libraries that carried sample barcodes and UMIs. TCRdb recomputed calls from the 5' RACE reads with MiXCR, one row per CDR3 protein. The sample yields under 300,000 distinct CDR3 sequences, more than 15% seen once. The clonotype originates from a man aged 18 to 29 who had mild COVID-19 (a few samples of this study predate the infection). Cell type and time point are not known. Sequencing was done on a sample of PBMCs or a T cell subset sorted from them (not recorded which). The chain is built from TRBV20-1 and TRBJ2-7, with D perhaps matching TRBD1 or TRBD2 (5 bases each). The CDR3, as DNA: TGCAGTGCTAGAGCGGGGCCCCACGAGCAGTACTTC. Residues: CSARAGPHEQYF.